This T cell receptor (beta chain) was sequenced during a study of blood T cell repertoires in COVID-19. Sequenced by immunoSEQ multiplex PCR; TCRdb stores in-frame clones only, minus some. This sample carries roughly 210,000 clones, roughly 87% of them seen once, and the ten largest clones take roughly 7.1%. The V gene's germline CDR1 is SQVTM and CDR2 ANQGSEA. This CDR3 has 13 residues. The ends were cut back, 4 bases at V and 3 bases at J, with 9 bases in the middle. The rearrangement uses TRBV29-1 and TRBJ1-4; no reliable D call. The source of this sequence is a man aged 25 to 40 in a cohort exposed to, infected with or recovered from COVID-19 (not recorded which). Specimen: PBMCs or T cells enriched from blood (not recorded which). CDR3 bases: TGCAGCGTTGGGCGGGTCTCTAATGAAAAACTGTTTTTT. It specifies CSVGRVSNEKLFF.